The sequence of this T cell receptor (beta chain) was determined in a study of shared clonotypes between healthy human individuals. This CDR3 has 16 residues. Germline CDR1 SGHNT, CDR2 YYREEE (reference sequence). V was clipped by 3 bases and J by 9 bases; unmatched bases: 13. Assay: immunoSEQ multiplex PCR; the TCRdb copy retains only in-frame clones and omits some. Of millions of clones in the sample, around nine tenths were seen once. The sample comprised naive CD4+ T cells sorted from blood. Subset denoted: CD45RA+ positively selected. The chain combines TRBV5-4 with TRBJ2-1; 9 nucleotides agree with TRBD2. This TCR was recovered from a man between 18 and 35 years old in good health. CDR3 DNA: TGTGCCAGCAGCTCGCACGGGACTAGCACTAACGCTGAGCAGTTCTTC. Translation gives CASSSHGTSTNAEQFF.